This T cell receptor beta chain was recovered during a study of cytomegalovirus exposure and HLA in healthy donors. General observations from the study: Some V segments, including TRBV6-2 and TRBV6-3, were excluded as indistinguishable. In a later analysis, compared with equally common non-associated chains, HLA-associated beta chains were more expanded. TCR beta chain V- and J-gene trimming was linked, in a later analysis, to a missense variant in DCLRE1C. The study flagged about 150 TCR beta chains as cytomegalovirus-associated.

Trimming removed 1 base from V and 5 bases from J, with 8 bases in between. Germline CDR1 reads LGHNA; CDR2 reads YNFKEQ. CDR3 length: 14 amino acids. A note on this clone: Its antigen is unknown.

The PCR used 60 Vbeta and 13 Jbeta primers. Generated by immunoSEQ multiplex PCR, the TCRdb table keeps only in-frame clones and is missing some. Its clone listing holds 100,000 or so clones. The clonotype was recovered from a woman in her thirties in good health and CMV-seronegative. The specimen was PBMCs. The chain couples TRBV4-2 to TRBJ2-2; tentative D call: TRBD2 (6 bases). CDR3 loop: CASSQVAGTGELFF. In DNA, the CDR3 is TGTGCCAGCAGCCAAGTTGCGGGAACCGGGGAGCTGTTTTTT.